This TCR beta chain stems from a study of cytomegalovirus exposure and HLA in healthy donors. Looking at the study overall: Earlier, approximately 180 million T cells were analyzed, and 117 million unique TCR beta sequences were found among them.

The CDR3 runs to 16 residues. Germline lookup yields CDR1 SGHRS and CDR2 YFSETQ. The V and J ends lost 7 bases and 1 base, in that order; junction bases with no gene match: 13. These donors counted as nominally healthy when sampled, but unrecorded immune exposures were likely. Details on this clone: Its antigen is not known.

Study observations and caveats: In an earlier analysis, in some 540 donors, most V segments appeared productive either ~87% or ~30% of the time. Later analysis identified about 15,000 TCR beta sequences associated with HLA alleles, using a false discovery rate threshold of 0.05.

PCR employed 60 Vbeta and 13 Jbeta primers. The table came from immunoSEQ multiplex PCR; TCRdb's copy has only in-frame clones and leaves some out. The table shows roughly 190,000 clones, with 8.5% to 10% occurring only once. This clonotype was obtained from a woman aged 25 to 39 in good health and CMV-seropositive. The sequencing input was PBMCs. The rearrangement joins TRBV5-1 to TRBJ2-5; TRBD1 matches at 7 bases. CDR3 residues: CASRIEGGFFQETQYF. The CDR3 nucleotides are TGCGCCAGCCGGATAGAAGGGGGCTTCTTCCAAGAGACCCAGTACTTC.